These 16 T cell receptor beta chains came from one sample sequenced in a study of cytomegalovirus exposure and HLA in healthy donors. TCRdb keeps only in-frame clones here, not all; method: immunoSEQ multiplex PCR. Of approximately 180,000 clones in the sample, around 87% are singletons; the top ten hold more than 1.2%. Sequenced: PBMCs. These receptors were taken from a woman aged 25 to 39 in good health and CMV-seronegative.

This chain uses TRBV6-1 with TRBJ2-1; the D gene is possibly TRBD1 (5 bases). Deletions cut 4 bases from V and 10 bases from J, with 8 bases between. CDR1 is MNHNS, CDR2 SASEGT, per germline. The CDR3 has 11 amino acids. In DNA, the CDR3 is TGTGCCAGCAGTGTAGGGGTCGAGCAGTTCTTC. This gives the protein CASSVGVEQFF.

V gene TRBV7-9 combines with J gene TRBJ1-2; D may be TRBD1 (6 bases). V lost 5 bases and J 6 bases, leaving 19 bases between the germline ends. Germline V CDR1 and CDR2: SEHNR, FQNEAQ (reference sequence). The CDR3 is 15 residues long. The CDR3 DNA reads as TGTGCCAGCAGCCAAGGCGGGGGGGGCGAGGATGGCTACACCTTC. Residues: CASSQGGGGEDGYTF.

The chain links TRBV4-1 to TRBJ1-1, with a possible D match to TRBD1 (5 bases). CDR1 is MGHRA, CDR2 YSYEKL, per germline. V lost 3 bases to trimming and J lost 5 bases, with 16 bases between them. This CDR3 is built from 15 residues. This chain's CDR3 is CASSQVVGSGTEAFF. The DNA for the CDR3 is TGCGCCAGCAGCCAGGTGGTCGGGTCAGGGACTGAAGCTTTCTTT.

The chain recombines TRBV29-1 with TRBJ1-2, with 7 bases that match TRBD1. The CDR3 spans 11 residues. Germline loops: CDR1 SQVTM, CDR2 ANQGSEA. V dropped 7 bases and J dropped 3; count of bases not matched to a gene: 2. CDR3 DNA: TGCAGCGCCGGGACAGACTATGGCTACACCTTC. Residues: CSAGTDYGYTF.

The CDR3 region has the DNA TGTGCCAGCAGATCCCGAACGGGGGGCTCCTACGAGCAGTACTTC. Its protein is CASRSRTGGSYEQYF. V gene TRBV2 combines with J gene TRBJ2-7, with 7 bases identical to TRBD2. J gave up 0 bases and V 6 bases, and 8 bases lay outside the gene matches. The germline gives CDR1 SNHLY, CDR2 FYNNEI. This CDR3 spans 15 amino acids.

Note on this clone: At one of its ends the junction is not consistent with the germline gene, which may arise from a read error. The chain combines TRBV6-1 with TRBJ2-1; perhaps TRBD2 as D (6 bases). The germline V gene encodes CDR1 MNHNS and CDR2 SASEGT. The CDR3 is 17 residues long. Here the CDR3 DNA reads TGTGCCAGCAGCGAAGAACTTGGGGACTCGACCTACAATGAGCAGTTCTTC. It encodes CASSEELGDSTYNEQFF.

The V gene is TRBV30, the J gene TRBJ1-2, with 7 bases aligning to TRBD1. The CDR3 has 13 residues. The germline gives CDR1 GTSNPN, CDR2 SVGIG (reference sequence). With 7 bases clipped from V and 4 bases from J, the junction kept 9 bases outside the gene matches. The CDR3 sequence: CAYQGQTTYGYTF. The CDR3 region has the DNA TGTGCCTACCAGGGACAGACCACCTATGGCTACACCTTC.

This chain links TRBV6-5 with TRBJ1-1; no clear D. This CDR3 contains 13 residues. Germline V CDR1 and CDR2: MNHEY, SVGAGI. V lost 4 bases to trimming and J lost 0 bases, with 6 bases between them. The CDR3 DNA reads as TGTGCCAGCAGTTTTGAGTTGAACACTGAAGCTTTCTTT. The encoded protein is CASSFELNTEAFF.

The V and J genes are TRBV9 and TRBJ2-1, with TRBD2 identical over 12 bases. The CDR3 runs to 15 residues. With 5 bases clipped from V and 5 bases from J, the junction kept 5 bases outside the gene matches. From germline, CDR1 is SGDLS and CDR2 YYNGEE. CDR3 region: CASSFGLAGHNEQFF. As DNA, the CDR3 is TGTGCCAGCAGTTTCGGACTAGCGGGACACAATGAGCAGTTCTTC.

The count of this clone is one. The rearrangement joins TRBV15 to TRBJ2-1; 10 positions agree with TRBD2. This CDR3 region has 17 residues. The V and J ends lost 2 bases and 0 bases, in that order; junction bases with no gene match: 4. The V gene's germline CDR1 is LNHNV and CDR2 YYDKDF (reference sequence). The CDR3 DNA reads TGTGCCACCAGCAGACCTAGCGGGGGCGGCTCCTACAATGAGCAGTTCTTC. Encoded protein: CATSRPSGGGSYNEQFF.

This chain joins TRBV29-1 and TRBJ2-7; possibly TRBD1 for D (6 bases). V lost 4 bases and J lost 2, with 15 bases in between. The length of the CDR3 is 14 residues. The germline V gene encodes CDR1 SQVTM and CDR2 ANQGSEA. In DNA, the CDR3 is TGCAGCGTTGTTTCGCAGGGGCTTCCCTACGAGCAGTACTTC. Its protein is CSVVSQGLPYEQYF.

This clone was detected only a few times. This chain joins TRBV6-1 and TRBJ2-7; 9 positions match TRBD1. After removal of 2 bases from V and 6 bases from J, the junction contained 8 bases not matched to a gene. CDR3 length: 15 residues. Germline values: CDR1 MNHNS, CDR2 SASEGT. In DNA, the CDR3 is TGTGCCAGCAGTGAATGGAGACAGGGGGTCCCCGAGCAGTACTTC. Protein: CASSEWRQGVPEQYF.

The chain carries TRBV7-2 and TRBJ2-3; 11 bases fit TRBD2. Germline V gene data show CDR1 as SGHTA and CDR2 as FQGNSA. The CDR3 has 16 amino acids. V lost 5 bases and J lost 3; bases outside the gene matches: 7. The CDR3 loop is CASSPTGTSGTDTQYF. The CDR3 DNA reads as TGTGCCAGCAGCCCTACCGGGACTAGCGGTACAGATACGCAGTATTTT.

The sample holds one count of this clone. The rearrangement links TRBV5-8 to TRBJ1-2; D possibly corresponds to TRBD1 (6 bases). V was shortened by 4 bases and J by 2 bases, with 12 bases between the two germline ends. The CDR3 covers 14 residues. Germline V gives CDR1 SGHTS, CDR2 YDEGEE. The CDR3 DNA sequence: TGTGCCAGCAGCCACGAGGGGGTAAACTATGGCTACACCTTC. Amino acids: CASSHEGVNYGYTF.

The V and J genes are TRBV5-1 and TRBJ2-2; 11 bases are a match to TRBD1. The CDR3 has 18 residues. Germline-derived CDR1 and CDR2 are SGHRS and YFSETQ. V gave up 3 bases and J gave up 1 base; unmatched junction bases: 8. The CDR3 is CASSSDRGRLLNTGELFF. DNA of the CDR3: TGCGCCAGCAGCTCGGACAGGGGGCGCTTGCTGAACACCGGGGAGCTGTTTTTT.

The V and J genes are TRBV2 and TRBJ1-2; 7 bases map to TRBD1. This CDR3 spans 13 amino acids. V lost 5 bases to trimming and J lost 8 bases; unmatched junction nucleotides: 8. In germline, CDR1 is SNHLY, CDR2 FYNNEI. CDR3 protein: CASSPQGGRGYTF. CDR3 coding DNA: TGTGCCAGCAGTCCCCAAGGGGGCCGGGGCTACACCTTC.